These T cell receptor beta chains were read from a single sample in a study of identical twins. TCRdb re-called the 5' RACE reads through MiXCR, storing one row per CDR3 protein. The sample holds roughly 720,000 distinct CDR3 sequences, 15% to 20% seen once. The data also belong to a second study, concerning T cells expressing NK-cell markers.

Sequencing used PBMCs. The receptors derive from a woman under 30 in good health. CDR3s include the opening cysteine and the closing phenylalanine or tryptophan. The D gene is left open where the match is weak. Only some rows state a clone size, as once, few, many or a class for expanded clones.

clone size,J gene,V gene,D gene,CDR3 protein,CDR3 DNA
NA,TRBJ2-7,TRBV7-9,NA,CASSPTVIGLNEQYF,TGTGCCAGCAGCCCCACAGTGATCGGACTCAACGAGCAGTACTTC
NA,TRBJ1-5,TRBV20-1,NA,CSARGHGDQPQHF,TGCAGTGCTAGAGGACATGGAGATCAGCCCCAGCATTTT
NA,TRBJ2-1,TRBV20-1,NA,CSARLDEQFF,TGCAGTGCTAGACTCGATGAGCAGTTCTTC
NA,TRBJ2-2,TRBV7-9,NA,CASSYEAIGELFF,TGTGCCAGCAGCTACGAGGCAATCGGGGAGCTGTTTTTT
NA,TRBJ2-5,TRBV6-2/TRBV6-3,NA,CASIKGRQETQYF,TGTGCCAGCATTAAAGGGAGGCAAGAGACCCAGTACTTC
NA,TRBJ2-7,TRBV19,TRBD2,CASSWSGGGYEQYF,TGTGCCAGTAGTTGGAGCGGGGGGGGCTACGAGCAGTACTTC
few,TRBJ2-1,TRBV5-1,TRBD2,CASSPGLAGTVQFF,TGCGCCAGCAGCCCGGGACTAGCGGGAACAGTGCAGTTCTTC
NA,TRBJ2-2,TRBV5-6,NA,CASSALVSGTGELFF,TGTGCCAGCAGCGCTCTAGTCAGTGGGACCGGGGAGCTGTTTTTT
few,TRBJ2-1,TRBV20-1,TRBD2,CSARVGLAGMNEQFF,TGCAGTGCTAGAGTCGGCCTAGCGGGAATGAATGAGCAGTTCTTC
NA,TRBJ2-3,TRBV5-1,NA,CASSPRGRTDTQYF,TGCGCCAGCAGCCCCAGGGGCCGCACAGATACGCAGTATTTT
few,TRBJ2-7,TRBV6-7,NA,CASTEVPYEQYF,TGTGCCAGTACGGAGGTCCCCTACGAGCAGTACTTC
NA,TRBJ2-1,TRBV6-2/TRBV6-3,NA,CASSSQDPYSYNEQFF,TGTGCCAGCAGTTCCCAGGACCCTTACTCCTACAATGAGCAGTTCTTC
NA,TRBJ2-5,TRBV11-2,TRBD1,CASSLVPGQGETQYF,TGTGCCAGCAGCTTAGTTCCGGGACAGGGAGAGACCCAGTACTTC
few,TRBJ1-5,TRBV27,NA,CASSREGVGQPQHF,TGTGCCAGCAGTCGGGAGGGGGTCGGGCAGCCCCAGCATTTT
NA,TRBJ2-1,TRBV20-1,NA,CSAPKASDPYNEQFF,TGCAGTGCTCCGAAGGCTAGCGACCCATACAATGAGCAGTTCTTC
many,TRBJ2-1,TRBV3-1,NA,CASSPRLESYNEQFF,TGTGCCAGCAGCCCCCGGCTAGAGAGCTACAATGAGCAGTTCTTC
NA,TRBJ2-1,TRBV7-2,NA,CASSSQLSGVNEQFF,TGTGCCAGCAGCTCCCAGCTATCAGGGGTCAATGAGCAGTTCTTC
few,TRBJ2-3,TRBV12-3/TRBV12-4,TRBD1,CASSGQGLGISTQYF,TGTGCCAGCAGTGGACAGGGACTCGGGATATCTACGCAGTATTTT
NA,TRBJ2-7,TRBV6-1,TRBD2,CASSERSSLAGGRYEQYF,TGTGCCAGCAGTGAGAGAAGCAGCCTAGCGGGAGGCCGCTACGAGCAGTACTTC
few,TRBJ1-2,TRBV12-3/TRBV12-4,NA,CASSLAGGTNYGYTF,TGTGCCAGCAGTTTAGCAGGGGGTACTAACTATGGCTACACCTTC